This TCR beta chain came from a study of blood T cell repertoires in COVID-19. The protocol was immunoSEQ multiplex PCR, while the TCRdb copy is restricted to in-frame clones and leaves out a portion. The sample lists 110,000 to 150,000 clones, roughly 85% occurring once. The TCR was taken from a man in his sixties with acute or convalescent COVID-19. The sequenced material came from peripheral blood.

The CDR3 region is CASSLVGGLAAYNEQFF. The CDR3 region has the DNA TGTGCCAGCAGCTTAGTAGGGGGACTAGCGGCTTACAATGAGCAGTTCTTC. V gene TRBV11-2 combines with J gene TRBJ2-1, with 11 bases aligning to TRBD2. The germline V gene encodes CDR1 SGHAT and CDR2 FQNNGV. Trimming at V came to 1 base and at J to 4 bases, leaving 6 bases not matched to a gene. This CDR3 has 17 amino acids.